A selection of T cell receptor beta chains follows, all from one sample in a study of T cells in Graves' hyperthyroidism and ophthalmopathy. In TCRdb, the multiplex PCR reads were re-called with MiXCR into one record per CDR3 protein. Of approximately 600,000 distinct CDR3 sequences listed, about 17% are singletons. The specimen sequenced was blood. The receptors were sampled from a woman aged 30 to 39 with Graves' hyperthyroidism. Both conserved end residues are part of each CDR3. A D gene is named only where the DNA matches it firmly. Size is stated for part of the rows, as once, few or many counts, or as a class when the clone is expanded.

>TRBV5-1|TRBD2|few|TRBJ2-7
CASGSSSGPSYEQYF
TGCGCCAGCGGATCCTCTAGCGGACCTTCCTACGAGCAGTACTTC
>TRBV6-1|-|many|TRBJ2-3
CASSVQGGADTQYF
TGTGCCAGCAGTGTCCAGGGTGGCGCAGATACGCAGTATTTT
>TRBV12-3/TRBV12-4|-|many|TRBJ2-1
CASSQYDEQFF
TGTGCCAGCAGCCAGTATGATGAGCAGTTCTTC
>TRBV5-5|TRBD1|many|TRBJ1-1
CASSREGAKEGEAFF
TGTGCCAGCAGCCGGGAGGGGGCCAAGGAGGGTGAAGCTTTCTTT
>TRBV18|-|few|TRBJ2-2
CASSPRRAQNTGELFF
TGTGCCAGCTCACCACGGCGGGCACAGAACACCGGGGAGCTGTTTTTT
>TRBV12-3/TRBV12-4|-|many|TRBJ1-1
CASSFYVSEAFF
TGTGCCAGCAGTTTTTATGTCTCTGAAGCTTTCTTT
>TRBV2|-|-|TRBJ1-2
CASSEGRGGTYGYTF
TGTGCCAGCAGTGAGGGGAGGGGGGGGACCTATGGCTACACCTTC
>TRBV5-1|-|-|TRBJ2-7
CASKITSRHYEQYF
TGCGCCAGCAAAATAACAAGTAGGCACTACGAGCAGTACTTC
>TRBV7-2|-|many|TRBJ2-1
CASSFQRYNEQFF
TGTGCCAGCAGCTTCCAGCGGTACAATGAGCAGTTCTTC
>TRBV11-2|TRBD2|many|TRBJ2-7
CASSRTSGVSSYEQYF
TGTGCCAGCAGCCGGACTAGCGGGGTTAGCTCCTACGAGCAGTACTTC
>TRBV9|-|-|TRBJ2-4
CASSVGPVGSKNIQYF
TGTGCCAGCAGCGTAGGTCCCGTGGGTTCCAAAAACATTCAGTACTTC
>TRBV3-1|TRBD1|-|TRBJ2-5
CASSLLDRDDGPYF
TGTGCCAGCAGCCTACTTGACAGGGATGATGGTCCATACTTC
>TRBV12-3/TRBV12-4|-|many|TRBJ2-1
CASRTTGGVGNEQFF
TGTGCCAGCAGAACTACCGGGGGAGTGGGCAATGAGCAGTTCTTC
>TRBV19|-|-|TRBJ1-5
CASTGRGVGNQPQHF
TGTGCCAGCACCGGCAGGGGCGTGGGCAATCAGCCCCAGCATTTT
>TRBV7-8|-|many|TRBJ2-7
CASTLSTPSSYEQYF
TGTGCCAGCACCTTAAGTACGCCTAGCTCCTACGAGCAGTACTTC
>TRBV6-1|TRBD1|few|TRBJ1-4
CASSGQDREKLFF
TGTGCCAGCAGTGGACAGGACAGGGAAAAACTGTTTTTT
>TRBV19|-|-|TRBJ1-6
CASMGQPPFSPLHF
TGTGCCAGTATGGGCCAGCCTCCCTTTTCACCCCTCCACTTT
>TRBV19|TRBD2|few|TRBJ2-5
CASSTPPGLTFQETQYF
TGTGCCAGTAGTACCCCTCCGGGACTAACTTTCCAAGAGACCCAGTACTTC
>TRBV6-5|-|many|TRBJ2-7
CASSYEGSEQYF
TGTGCCAGCAGTTACGAGGGTAGCGAGCAGTACTTC
>TRBV20-1|TRBD2|few|TRBJ2-1
CSARNGLAGGHEQFF
TGCAGTGCTAGAAATGGACTAGCGGGAGGACATGAGCAGTTCTTC
>TRBV28|-|few|TRBJ2-7
CASSFKGRWFRGPEGGEQYF
TGTGCCAGCAGTTTTAAGGGCCGATGGTTCCGGGGGCCAGAGGGGGGCGAGCAGTACTTC
>TRBV7-2|TRBD2|many|TRBJ2-7
CASSFSGRGNEQYF
TGTGCCAGCAGTTTTAGCGGGAGAGGAAACGAGCAGTACTTC
>TRBV2|-|-|TRBJ1-4
CASSETGASNEKLFF
TGTGCCAGCAGTGAAACGGGGGCATCTAATGAAAAACTGTTTTTT
>TRBV2|-|many|TRBJ2-5
CASSEMVGTETQYF
TGTGCCAGCAGTGAAATGGTAGGGACGGAGACCCAGTACTTC
>TRBV13|TRBD1|-|TRBJ1-3
CASSLASPTGANSGNTIYF
TGTGCCAGCAGCTTAGCATCACCGACAGGGGCCAACTCTGGAAACACCATATATTTT
>TRBV5-1|-|few|TRBJ1-5
CASSLDSEENQPQHF
TGCGCCAGCAGCTTGGACAGCGAGGAAAATCAGCCCCAGCATTTT
>TRBV11-2|TRBD2|many|TRBJ2-1
CASSLYRGRANEQFF
TGTGCCAGCAGCTTATACCGCGGGAGGGCCAATGAGCAGTTCTTC
>TRBV4-1|-|many|TRBJ2-7
CASSQGRSYEQYF
TGTGCCAGCAGCCAAGGCCGGAGCTACGAGCAGTACTTC
>TRBV7-6|-|many|TRBJ1-1
CASSLPSGHNTEAFF
TGTGCCAGCAGCTTACCATCCGGACACAACACTGAAGCTTTCTTT
>TRBV20-1|TRBD2|many|TRBJ2-1
CSASIPGTTDNEQFF
TGCAGTGCTTCCATTCCCGGGACTACGGACAATGAGCAGTTCTTC
>TRBV3-1|-|few|TRBJ1-1
CASSHRRLGLAEAFF
TGTGCCAGCAGCCATCGACGGTTGGGGCTTGCTGAAGCTTTCTTT
>TRBV27|-|-|TRBJ2-2
CASSFLGIAGELFF
TGTGCCAGCAGTTTCCTAGGGATAGCCGGGGAGCTGTTTTTT
>TRBV11-2|-|many|TRBJ2-7
CASSSIGRGEQYF
TGTGCCAGCAGCTCAATAGGTCGTGGAGAGCAGTACTTC
>TRBV29-1|TRBD2|few|TRBJ2-1
CSVGASGAYNEQFF
TGCAGCGTTGGGGCTAGCGGGGCTTACAATGAGCAGTTCTTC
>TRBV29-1|TRBD2|many|TRBJ2-1
CSVEGGSVGEQFF
TGCAGCGTTGAGGGCGGGAGTGTTGGTGAGCAGTTCTTC
>TRBV7-9|-|many|TRBJ2-5
CASSPPTPTEQETQYF
TGTGCCAGCAGCCCACCAACACCGACAGAACAAGAGACCCAGTACTTC